This T cell receptor (beta chain) was captured in a study of PD-1 blockade in classical Hodgkin lymphoma (dated by TCRdb to 2020 to 2022). Study-level background: Nivolumab dosing was 3 mg/kg intravenously every 2 weeks, continuing until either disease progression or unacceptable toxicity. To define a peripheral blood immune signature of response to PD-1 blockade in classical Hodgkin lymphoma, the study combined TCR beta sequencing with CyTOF. Overall results and qualifications from the work: Baseline diversity similar to that of newly diagnosed patients was observed in trial patients achieving complete response, whereas significantly lower diversity was observed in partial responders and progressors. The study was limited to a single clinical trial cohort, and causes of repertoire differences, possibly disease activity or prior therapy, remained undefined. Newly diagnosed patients were reported to have lower baseline TCR diversity than healthy donors, and relapsed/refractory patients were reported to have lower baseline TCR diversity still. Patients starting nivolumab less than 1 year after ASCT had lower diversity and were excluded from later analyses to avoid confounding by immune reconstitution. A significant rise by C4D1 was seen in CD4+ but not CD8+ TCR diversity (p=0.0027 vs p=0.16), with the rise being most apparent in complete responders (p=0.02).

Genomic DNA was isolated using the Qiagen DNeasy kit from unsorted PBMCs as well as from negatively selected CD4+ and CD8+ fractions. Amplification of TCR beta CDR3 regions was done by immunoSEQ multiplex PCR with primers that anneal to V and J segments. A synthetic immune receptor repertoire was used to minimize amplification bias, and any remaining bias was removed computationally after sequencing. The original methods were these. Custom Python scripts were used to quantify repertoire diversity as the Shannon entropy index. Unsorted, CD4+ and CD8+ repertoires were examined separately, except in combined analyses, for which CD4+ and CD8+ sequences were merged in silico. Clonal expansion was defined as at least a 2-fold frequency increase after treatment relative to C1D1, with a pseudocount of 0.5 for undetected baseline clones. Singleton clones were defined as clones with 0 or 1 copy at C1D1, and non-singleton clones were defined as clones with 2 or more copies. Clones expanded in unsorted samples were labelled as CD4+, CD8+ or unknown by matching protein sequences in sorted samples from the same patient. Wilcoxon tests were applied to paired samples to test diversity changes from C1D1 to C4D1. Entries here come from immuneACCESS through TCRdb and include only in-frame sequences with V and J called. Some clones fail to appear in such tables; in the studies checked, an unresolved V gene covers under half of the shortfall, and the cause of the remainder is unknown. V and J calls and clone size are given by that table; D and trimming were obtained from the DNA. The sample data list 90,000 or so clones, and 80% to 95% of these were observed just once. The biggest ten clones account for over 2.5% of the sample.

The time point label, as the study defines it: cycle 2 day 1 (C2D1) of nivolumab. Every trial patient had relapsed following autologous stem cell transplantation, and prior brentuximab vedotin exposure was what differed among cohorts A, B and C. The trial cohort comprised some 60 patients with relapsed/refractory classical Hodgkin lymphoma whose best overall responses were complete response, partial response or progressive disease. Single-agent nivolumab was administered to trial patients in the multi-cohort phase II CheckMate 205 trial. Best overall response was determined by an independent review committee according to the 2007 International Working Group response criteria. PBMCs from the trial were collected at three points: immediately before nivolumab initiation (C1D1), and during therapy at cycle 2 day 1 and cycle 4 day 1. Peripheral blood was collected in 8 mL Vacutainer Cell Preparation Tubes, from which PBMCs were isolated by centrifugation and then cryopreserved.

Including cysteine and phenylalanine, the CDR3 has 13 amino acids. The kept DNA is CDR3 alone, 39 bases in frame from the first base. A distance of 12 bases separates the germline ends of V and J, which lose 10 bases and 0 bases respectively. Looking up the germline V gene yields CDR1 ENHRY and CDR2 SYGVKD. Points on this clone: Its antigen is still unknown. Base qualities were left out, and no much larger clone turns up one base away.

The TCR comes from a human donor with classical Hodgkin lymphoma. The sequence links TRBV10-3 to TRBJ1-1, with the D gene uncertain. Sequenced here: peripheral blood mononuclear cells (PBMCs), sampled before the second cycle of nivolumab. Here the CDR3 is given as CATSKELNTEAFF. DNA sequence: TGTGCCACCTCAAAAGAGCTGAACACTGAAGCTTTCTTT.